This TCR beta chain was sequenced for a study of stem cell transplantation in POMP-related autoinflammatory disease. The protocol was immunoSEQ multiplex PCR, while the TCRdb copy is restricted to in-frame clones and leaves out a portion. The sample consists of roughly 8,900 clones, about 88% of them appearing once. This CDR3 contains 17 residues. Trimming took off 0 bases at V and 2 bases at J, with 14 bases between the two ends. Germline V gives CDR1 MGHRA, CDR2 YSYEKL. General observations from the study: Unique TRB V-J gene pairings were limited in number in patients with PRAID. PRAID patients trended toward lower TRB diversity and higher clonality in all analyzed T-cell subsets.

About this clone: Antigen unknown.

The V and J genes are TRBV4-1 and TRBJ2-1; D possibly corresponds to TRBD2 (6 bases). This TCR was sampled from a human patient with POMP-related autoinflammation and immune dysregulation (PRAID). Some T cells may have come from the graft donor. The material sequenced was CD8+ T cells from PBMCs, taken after stem cell transplantation. CDR3 residues: CASSQEGGSGAYNEQFF. The CDR3 DNA sequence: TGCGCCAGCAGCCAAGAAGGAGGTAGCGGAGCCTACAATGAGCAGTTCTTC.